This T cell receptor beta chain was found in a study of graft-versus-host responses after intestinal transplantation. Study details: Transplants given to recipients were multivisceral, liver-intestinal, or isolated intestinal. Anti-thymocyte globulin was used for induction in all recipients, who then took tacrolimus and steroids for roughly three years.

This clone was seen a single time. What it binds is not known. V was clipped by 7 bases and J by 7 bases; unmatched bases: 4. The CDR3 consists of 12 residues. Per the germline V gene, CDR1 is SGHNT and CDR2 is YYREEE (reference sequence). Repertoires were generated with immunoSEQ multiplex PCR, while TCRdb's copy carries only in-frame clones and drops some. The table lists about 88,000 clones, 85% to 90% of them singletons, with approximately 0.11% in the top ten. The gene calls are TRBV5-4 and TRBJ2-7; 11 bases map to TRBD2. The sequence derives from a human donor who received an intestinal transplant. This material consisted of unstimulated CD4+ T cells sorted from spleen or lymph node cells, taken before intestinal transplant. CDR3 in amino acids: CASVAGGQEQYF. Here the CDR3 DNA reads TGTGCCAGCGTAGCGGGGGGGCAGGAGCAGTACTTC.